The 22 T cell receptor beta chains below come from one sample, sequenced in a study of blood T cell repertoires in COVID-19. Only in-frame clones appear in the TCRdb table, and some are missing; sequencing was by immunoSEQ multiplex PCR. The sample has roughly 15,000 clones; roughly 79% are singletons. The sample was peripheral blood. These TCRs come from an older man with active or convalescent COVID-19.

The chain recombines TRBV19 with TRBJ2-3; TRBD2 aligns across 10 bases. V was pared by 1 base and J by 6 bases, with 7 bases of the junction left unmatched. Germline assignment: CDR1 LNHDA and CDR2 SQIVND (reference sequence). This CDR3 has 16 residues. CDR3 protein: CASSIASGGAMDTQYF. The CDR3 DNA reads TGTGCCAGTAGTATAGCCAGCGGGGGGGCCATGGATACGCAGTATTTT.

This clone has more than one count but fewer than ten. This chain joins TRBV5-1 and TRBJ2-2, with 8 bases identical to TRBD2. Germline trimming cut 0 bases from V and 4 bases from J; bases unmatched to any gene: 5. The germline V gene encodes CDR1 SGHRS and CDR2 YFSETQ. This CDR3 spans 16 amino acids. CDR3 protein: CASSLAVAGSTGELFF. The CDR3 DNA reads TGCGCCAGCAGCTTGGCGGTAGCGGGGTCCACCGGGGAGCTGTTTTTT.

This sequence joins TRBV20-1 and TRBJ1-5, with D hard to call. The V end was cut by 3 bases, the J end by 4 bases, with 13 bases between. This CDR3 contains 14 residues. CDR1 is DFQATT, CDR2 SNEGSKA, per germline (reference sequence). CDR3: CSASWSERNQPQHF. CDR3 bases: TGCAGTGCTAGTTGGTCCGAGAGGAATCAGCCCCAGCATTTT.

The chain couples TRBV5-4 to TRBJ2-7; 10 bases are a match to TRBD2. V gave up 1 base and J gave up 1 base; unmatched junction bases: 11. This CDR3 region has 18 residues. Looked up from germline, CDR1 is SGHNT and CDR2 is YYREEE (reference sequence). The CDR3 spells CASSLRAIAGGGSYEQYF. The CDR3 nucleotides read TGTGCCAGCAGCTTGAGGGCTATAGCGGGGGGTGGTTCCTACGAGCAGTACTTC.

The rearrangement joins TRBV11-1 to TRBJ2-7, with D perhaps TRBD1 (6 bases). Deletions cut 3 bases from V and 0 bases from J, with 12 bases between. CDR3 length equals 15 residues. CDR1 SGHAT and CDR2 FQDESV come from the germline V gene (reference sequence). The DNA of the CDR3 is TGTGCCAGCAGCTTCCGGACAGCACGCTCCTACGAGCAGTACTTC. Translation gives CASSFRTARSYEQYF.

V usage is TRBV13 and J usage is TRBJ2-5, with 7 bases identical to TRBD1. The CDR3 consists of 13 residues. The germline gives CDR1 PRHDT, CDR2 FYEKMQ (reference sequence). V shed 5 bases and J 5 bases; nucleotides not matched to a gene: 5. The CDR3 sequence: CASSPYRGETQYF. The CDR3 bases are TGTGCCAGCAGCCCCTACAGGGGTGAGACCCAGTACTTC.

The rearrangement links TRBV15 to TRBJ2-4, with D perhaps TRBD1 (6 bases). V shed 0 bases and J shed 0 bases, with 15 bases lying between them. The CDR3 is 18 amino acids. Germline assignment: CDR1 LNHNV and CDR2 YYDKDF (reference sequence). The CDR3 is CATSRDVDSWIAKNIQYF. In DNA form, the CDR3 reads TGTGCCACCAGCAGAGACGTGGACAGTTGGATAGCCAAAAACATTCAGTACTTC. Full variable domain (outside the CDR3, taken from reference TRBV15 and TRBJ2-4): DAMVIQNPRYQVTQFGKPVTLSCSQTLNHNVMYWYQQKSSQAPKLLFHYYDKDFNNEADTPDNFQSRRPNTSFCFLDIRSPGLGDTAMYLCATSRDVDSWIAKNIQYFGAGTRLSVL.

The chain has TRBV7-2 and TRBJ2-5; 8 nucleotides line up with TRBD2. CDR3 length equals 14 residues. After removal of 1 base from V and 4 bases from J, the junction contained 2 bases not matched to a gene. The V gene's germline CDR1 is SGHTA and CDR2 FQGNSA. The CDR3 bases are TGTGCCAGCAGCTTAGAGGCGGGGGGAGAGACCCAGTACTTC. This translates into CASSLEAGGETQYF.

The rearrangement joins TRBV11-1 to TRBJ2-1, with a weak D call TRBD1 (5 bases). Germline V gives CDR1 SGHAT, CDR2 FQDESV (reference sequence). Trimming removed 3 bases from V and 7 bases from J, with 16 bases in between. This CDR3 comprises 15 residues. This chain's CDR3 is CASSFRSAKGNEQFF. DNA for the CDR3: TGTGCCAGCAGCTTTAGGTCTGCCAAGGGGAATGAGCAGTTCTTC.

J is TRBJ1-2 and V is TRBV6-4; D not resolved. Trimming stripped 3 bases from V and 4 bases from J, with 18 bases between. CDR1 is MRHNA and CDR2 is SNTAGT in the germline V gene. The CDR3 totals 16 residues. CDR3 sequence (DNA): TGTGCCAGCAGTGAGGCGGGAGGGCGCAGCCCCTATGGCTACACCTTC. This sequence encodes CASSEAGGRSPYGYTF.

This clone was picked up a small number of times. J is TRBJ1-5 and V is TRBV2; TRBD1 matches 7 bases. Germline-derived CDR1 and CDR2 are SNHLY and FYNNEI. The J segment lost 0 bases and the V segment lost 8 bases, leaving 1 base of the junction unmatched. The length of the CDR3 is 13 residues. The CDR3, as DNA: TGTGCCAGCCGGACAGGTAGCAATCAGCCCCAGCATTTT. It yields the protein CASRTGSNQPQHF.

This clone has more than one count but fewer than ten. The CDR3 DNA reads as TGTGCCACCAGCTGGGGACAGGGTAGCACAGATACGCAGTATTTT. As protein: CATSWGQGSTDTQYF. The chain links TRBV24-1 to TRBJ2-3, with TRBD1 identical over 9 bases. The CDR3 has 15 residues. With V trimmed by 7 bases and J by 0 bases, 4 bases remained unmatched. The germline V gene has CDR1 KGHDR and CDR2 SFDVKD.

V is TRBV5-6 and J is TRBJ2-5; D is possibly TRBD1 (8 bases). Trimming took off 1 base at V and 5 bases at J, with 12 bases between the two ends. CDR3 length equals 14 residues. Looked up from germline, CDR1 is SGHDT and CDR2 is YYEEEE. In nucleotides, the CDR3 is TGTGCCAGCAGCTTGACAGGGGGGGTTGAGACCCAGTACTTC. This codes for CASSLTGGVETQYF.

In this sample, this clone is medium-sized. This chain joins TRBV6-4 and TRBJ1-5, with no clear D. The CDR3 is made up of 15 amino acids. The V gene lost 0 bases and the J gene lost 4 bases, with 10 bases spanning the gap. CDR1 and CDR2 from the germline V gene are MRHNA and SNTAGT. The CDR3 nucleotides are TGTGCCAGCAGTGACTCCGCAGGTTCAAATCAGCCCCAGCATTTT. Protein: CASSDSAGSNQPQHF.

V gene TRBV4-2 combines with J gene TRBJ1-1, with TRBD1 as a possible D gene (6 bases). Deletions cut 0 bases from V and 0 bases from J, with 8 bases between. This CDR3 region has 15 residues. CDR1 and CDR2 (germline): LGHNA, YNFKEQ. The CDR3 DNA reads TGTGCCAGCAGCCAAGATCAGGGGATGAACACTGAAGCTTTCTTT. It codes for CASSQDQGMNTEAFF.

The chain couples TRBV11-3 to TRBJ2-3; 10 bases fit TRBD2. CDR3 length: 15 amino acids. With 5 bases clipped from V and 4 bases from J, the junction kept 6 bases outside the gene matches. Germline-derived CDR1 and CDR2 are SGHNT and YENEEA. The CDR3 loop is CASSPSGRVADTQYF. CDR3 bases: TGTGCCAGCAGCCCTAGCGGGAGAGTGGCAGATACGCAGTATTTT.

In its sample, this clone was seen a few times. This chain links TRBV6-5 with TRBJ2-7, with D possibly TRBD1 on 5 matching bases. The germline gives CDR1 MNHEY, CDR2 SVGAGI. Trimming took off 8 bases at V and 2 bases at J, with 10 bases between the two ends. The CDR3 consists of 12 residues. The DNA of the CDR3 is TGTGCCAGCTTACAGGCTACCTACGAGCAGTACTTC. Amino acid sequence: CASLQATYEQYF.

The chain has TRBV5-4 and TRBJ2-7; TRBD2 matches at 9 bases. This CDR3 has 15 residues. Germline trimming cut 4 bases from V and 2 bases from J; bases unmatched to any gene: 7. Germline lookup yields CDR1 SGHNT and CDR2 YYREEE (reference sequence). In nucleotides, the CDR3 is TGTGCCAGCAGCCTCGCTAGCGGGGCTCCCTACGAGCAGTACTTC. This sequence encodes CASSLASGAPYEQYF. Full variable domain (remainder filled in from reference TRBV5-4 and TRBJ2-7): ETGVTQSPTHLIKTRGQQVTLRCSSQSGHNTVSWYQQALGQGPQFIFQYYREEENGRGNFPPRFSGLQFPNYSSELNVNALELDDSALYLCASSLASGAPYEQYFGPGTRLTVT.

Details on this clone: Other nucleotide sequences in the sample specify the same CDR3. The rearrangement joins TRBV4-2 to TRBJ2-1, with unresolved D. The ends were cut back, 1 base at V and 5 bases at J, with 15 bases in the middle. The length of the CDR3 is 16 residues. Germline CDR1 and CDR2: LGHNA and YNFKEQ. The CDR3 nucleotides are TGTGCCAGCAGCCAAGCTCCGGGTGCGGCTCACAATGAGCAGTTCTTC. Amino acids: CASSQAPGAAHNEQFF.

The V call is TRBV27, the J call TRBJ1-1; D ambiguous. Trimming left V 7 bases short and J 7 bases short, with 13 bases between. The CDR3 spans 12 residues. CDR1 is MNHEY and CDR2 is SMNVEV in the germline V gene (reference sequence). CDR3 in DNA: TGTGCCAGCATCACACAGACAAATGAAGCTTTCTTT. This gives the protein CASITQTNEAFF.

The rearrangement links TRBV5-1 to TRBJ2-1, with D maybe TRBD1 (6 bases). V gave up 0 bases and J gave up 12 bases, with 16 bases separating them. The CDR3 spans 14 residues. Germline V gives CDR1 SGHRS, CDR2 YFSETQ. The CDR3: CASSLATGQLRQFF. The DNA for the CDR3 is TGCGCCAGCAGCTTGGCGACCGGACAGCTGCGGCAGTTCTTC.

This clone was counted only a few times. CDR3 region: CASSQGRQGKISGNTIYF. In nucleotides, the CDR3 is TGCGCCAGCAGCCAAGGGCGGCAGGGTAAAATTTCTGGAAACACCATATATTTT. V and J are TRBV4-1 and TRBJ1-3, with D perhaps matching TRBD1 (5 bases). CDR1 is MGHRA, CDR2 YSYEKL, per germline. Trimming cost V 1 base and J 1 base, with 17 bases left between them. The CDR3 spans 18 residues.